These 30 T cell receptor beta chains were sequenced from one sample in a study of blood T cell repertoires in COVID-19. Method: immunoSEQ multiplex PCR; TCRdb's copy keeps in-frame clones and lacks some. Of about 180,000 clones in the sample, around 87% were seen once. Input material: peripheral blood. The origin of the receptors is a man aged 35 to 55 with active or convalescent COVID-19.

The rearrangement links TRBV6-2 or TRBV6-3 to TRBJ1-1, with no clear D. Germline V gene sequence: CDR1 MNHEY, CDR2 SVGEGT. This CDR3 has 15 amino acids. The V gene lost 0 bases and the J gene lost 7 bases, with 15 bases spanning the gap. The CDR3 DNA follows: TGTGCCAGCAGTTACTCGCGTGGAGGGCAGGTTGAAGCTTTCTTT. It translates to CASSYSRGGQVEAFF.

V is TRBV2 and J is TRBJ2-3, with 9 bases aligning to TRBD2. There are 13 residues in the CDR3. Trimming took 8 bases from V and 3 from J; bases not matched to a gene: 3. Germline CDR1 reads SNHLY; CDR2 reads FYNNEI. For the CDR3, the DNA is TGTGCCAGCGCGGGGGGGCTTACAGATACGCAGTATTTT. Its protein is CASAGGLTDTQYF.

This sequence joins TRBV7-3 and TRBJ2-3; 7 positions match TRBD2. There are 16 residues in the CDR3. After removal of 4 bases from V and 2 bases from J, the junction contained 9 bases not matched to a gene. Germline CDR1 and CDR2: SGHTA and FQGTGA. CDR3 nucleotides: TGTGCCAGCAGCTCCCAGGGAGCGGGAAACACAGATACGCAGTATTTT. This codes for CASSSQGAGNTDTQYF.

The chain combines TRBV15 with TRBJ1-5; 10 positions agree with TRBD1. V shed 2 bases, J shed 0 bases, and the junction held 10 bases outside the gene matches. Germline V lookup: CDR1 LNHNV, CDR2 YYDKDF (reference sequence). The CDR3 extends over 19 amino acids. The CDR3 region is CATSRLRTGGRYSNQPQHF. The DNA of the CDR3 is TGTGCCACCAGCAGACTCCGGACAGGGGGTCGCTATAGCAATCAGCCCCAGCATTTT.

The V gene is TRBV4-1, the J gene TRBJ2-1; tentatively, D is TRBD1 (7 bases). This CDR3 has 19 amino acids. Trimming pared 0 bases from V and 4 bases from J, leaving 22 bases between. The germline V gene has CDR1 MGHRA and CDR2 YSYEKL. CDR3 protein: CASSQETMGGRGAYNEQFF. In DNA form, the CDR3 reads TGCGCCAGCAGCCAAGAAACGATGGGCGGCAGGGGGGCTTACAATGAGCAGTTCTTC.

The chain recombines TRBV10-2 with TRBJ2-3; D perhaps matches TRBD2 (6 bases). The CDR3 has 14 residues. Trimming shortened V by 7 bases and J by 5 bases, and 16 bases separated the two germline ends. Germline lookup yields CDR1 WSHSY and CDR2 SAAADI. Here the CDR3 DNA reads TGCGCCAGCAAGGACCTGCGGGGCGTAGATACGCAGTATTTT. It specifies CASKDLRGVDTQYF.

The chain combines TRBV5-4 with TRBJ2-7, with 8 bases matching TRBD2. Germline lookup yields CDR1 SGHNT and CDR2 YYREEE (reference sequence). The CDR3 is 15 amino acids. Trimming took 4 bases from V and 2 from J; bases not matched to a gene: 8. The CDR3 protein is CASSPPAGETYEQYF. The DNA for the CDR3 is TGTGCCAGCAGCCCACCAGCGGGGGAAACCTACGAGCAGTACTTC.

V and J are TRBV12-3 or TRBV12-4 and TRBJ1-1; a possible D gene is TRBD1 (6 bases). V was trimmed by 5 bases and J by 9 bases, leaving 16 bases between them. The CDR3 contains 13 residues. The CDR3 DNA reads as TGTGCCAGCAGTCAACCGGGTACAGGGAAAGCTTTCTTT. Amino acid sequence: CASSQPGTGKAFF.

The chain carries TRBV30 and TRBJ1-6, with D possibly matching TRBD1 (5 bases). Germline lookup yields CDR1 GTSNPN and CDR2 SVGIG (reference sequence). Trimming took 0 bases from V and 11 from J, leaving 17 bases between them. This CDR3 is 15 amino acids long. The CDR3: CAWSVAGQGRAPLHF. DNA of the CDR3: TGTGCCTGGAGTGTAGCCGGGCAGGGCAGGGCACCCCTCCACTTT.

The chain recombines TRBV5-4 with TRBJ1-2; 8 bases are shared with TRBD1. V lost 4 bases to trimming and J lost 4 bases; unmatched junction nucleotides: 9. Per germline, CDR1 SGHNT and CDR2 YYREEE (reference sequence). This CDR3 is 15 amino acids long. The CDR3 DNA follows: TGTGCCAGCAGCACGGGACAGGTCTCGGCCTATGGCTACACCTTC. Residues: CASSTGQVSAYGYTF.

The V call is TRBV29-1, the J call TRBJ2-2, with D possibly TRBD1 on 6 matching bases. CDR3 length: 13 amino acids. In germline, CDR1 is SQVTM, CDR2 ANQGSEA. The ends were cut back, 4 bases at V and 5 bases at J, with 11 bases in the middle. In DNA, the CDR3 is TGCAGCGTTGTACAGGGTTCGACCGGGGAGCTGTTTTTT. It encodes CSVVQGSTGELFF.

This chain uses TRBV19 with TRBJ2-2, with 8 bases that match TRBD1. The germline V gene has CDR1 LNHDA and CDR2 SQIVND (reference sequence). The CDR3 totals 19 residues. V dropped 4 bases and J dropped 7; count of bases not matched to a gene: 20. Here the CDR3 DNA reads TGTGCCAGTAGTACCCGACAACAGGGGGATAACAAGGCGCGCGGGGAGCTGTTTTTT. Amino acids: CASSTRQQGDNKARGELFF.

The genes are TRBV3-1 (or the pseudogene TRBV3-2) and TRBJ2-3; the D is unclear. CDR1 LGHDT and CDR2 YNNKEL come from the germline V gene (reference sequence). The CDR3 has 11 residues. The V end lost 10 bases, the J end lost 5 bases, and 10 bases lay between the germline ends. The CDR3 is CATADGDTQYF. CDR3 nucleotide sequence: TGTGCCACCGCGGATGGAGATACGCAGTATTTT.

The V and J genes are TRBV2 and TRBJ2-1; 9 bases match TRBD2. Germline V gene data show CDR1 as SNHLY and CDR2 as FYNNEI. The CDR3 totals 13 residues. V dropped 6 bases and J dropped 7; count of bases not matched to a gene: 4. The chain's CDR3 is CASSGTSRNEQFF. CDR3 in DNA: TGTGCCAGCAGCGGGACTAGCAGGAATGAGCAGTTCTTC.

The CDR3 DNA follows: TGTGCCAGCAGCTCCCCTGAGGGCACTGAAGCTTTCTTT. It encodes CASSSPEGTEAFF. The chain links TRBV7-3 to TRBJ1-1; no clear D. Between the trimmed V and J ends, which lost 4 bases and 4 bases, there was a span of 10 bases. The CDR3 spans 13 residues. In germline, CDR1 is SGHTA, CDR2 FQGTGA.

As DNA, the CDR3 is TGTGCCTGGAGTGTTTACGGGAAAGCCTACAATGAGCAGTTCTTC. Its translation is CAWSVYGKAYNEQFF. V is TRBV30 and J is TRBJ2-1; D possibly corresponds to TRBD2 (5 bases). The CDR3 loop spans 15 amino acids. V was pared by 0 bases and J by 2 bases, with 11 bases between. Per germline, CDR1 GTSNPN and CDR2 SVGIG (reference sequence).

The count of this clone is one. The chain uses TRBV6-6 and TRBJ1-3, with D tentatively TRBD1 (5 bases). Germline V gives CDR1 MNHNY, CDR2 SVGAGI (reference sequence). The CDR3 contains 13 residues. V lost 5 bases and J 4 bases, leaving 9 bases between the germline ends. The CDR3 DNA sequence: TGTGCCAGCAGTACGGGGGGGGGAAACACCATATATTTT. Amino acids: CASSTGGGNTIYF.

The rearrangement joins TRBV10-3 to TRBJ2-7, with D maybe TRBD1 (6 bases). V gave up 6 bases and J gave up 5 bases, with 11 bases separating them. The CDR3 is 12 residues long. Germline values: CDR1 ENHRY, CDR2 SYGVKD. In DNA, the CDR3 is TGTGCCATCAGACCCGACAGGAACGAGCAGTACTTC. This codes for CAIRPDRNEQYF.

The chain links TRBV4-3 to TRBJ1-6; TRBD1 might be the D (5 bases). V was shortened by 0 bases and J by 10 bases, with 13 bases between the two germline ends. This CDR3 has 15 amino acids. From germline, CDR1 is LGHNA and CDR2 YSLEER. The DNA for the CDR3 is TGCGCCAGCAGCCAAGAGGTGACCGCAGGGTCACCCCTCCACTTT. It encodes CASSQEVTAGSPLHF.

The V call is TRBV28, the J call TRBJ1-5; no firm D call. The CDR3 is made up of 12 amino acids. Germline V gene data show CDR1 as MDHEN and CDR2 as SYDVKM. V dropped 8 bases and J dropped 7 bases, with 12 bases sitting between them. In DNA, the CDR3 is TGTGCCAGCGGCGTTGGAGGACAGCCCCAGCATTTT. Its translation: CASGVGGQPQHF.

The chain carries TRBV7-9 and TRBJ1-1, with a weak D call TRBD1 (6 bases). Germline V lookup: CDR1 SEHNR, CDR2 FQNEAQ (reference sequence). This CDR3 is built from 13 residues. V dropped 4 bases and J dropped 6 bases, with 12 bases sitting between them. CDR3 DNA sequence: TGTGCCAGCAGCTCTACAGGGCTGGCTGAAGCTTTCTTT. It specifies CASSSTGLAEAFF.

The CDR3 DNA follows: TGTGCCAGCTCACGGGGGGACGGCCATAGCACAGATACGCAGTATTTT. Translated, it gives CASSRGDGHSTDTQYF. V is TRBV18 and J is TRBJ2-3; a weak D match, TRBD2 (6 bases). This CDR3 is 16 amino acids long. V lost 4 bases and J lost 0, with 14 bases in between. The germline CDR1 and CDR2 sequences are KGHSH and LQKENI.

J is TRBJ1-3 and V is TRBV11-2; no firm D call. Deletions cut 0 bases from V and 0 bases from J, with 9 bases between. The germline gives CDR1 SGHAT, CDR2 FQNNGV. The CDR3 has 16 amino acids. CDR3 in amino acids: CASSLDQGSSGNTIYF. The CDR3 DNA reads as TGTGCCAGCAGCTTAGATCAAGGGAGCTCTGGAAACACCATATATTTT. The variable domain in full, completed from reference TRBV11-2 and TRBJ1-3, reads EAGVAQSPRYKIIEKRQSVAFWCNPISGHATLYWYQQILGQGPKLLIQFQNNGVVDDSQLPKDRFSAERLKGVDSTLKIQPAKLEDSAVYLCASSLDQGSSGNTIYFGEGSWLTVV.

The chain is built from TRBV9 and TRBJ1-1; no firm D call. The ends were cut back, 0 bases at V and 1 base at J, with 7 bases in the middle. This CDR3 comprises 14 residues. Germline V lookup: CDR1 SGDLS, CDR2 YYNGEE. CDR3 bases: TGTGCCAGCAGCGTAGGAGGTACGAACACTGAAGCTTTCTTT. This encodes CASSVGGTNTEAFF.

The rearrangement links TRBV15 to TRBJ1-5; D call uncertain. The CDR3 has 13 residues. Trimming took off 4 bases at V and 7 bases at J, with 11 bases between the two ends. From germline, CDR1 is LNHNV and CDR2 YYDKDF (reference sequence). The CDR3 here is CATSIGVGQPQHF. The CDR3 DNA is TGTGCCACCAGCATCGGGGTTGGACAGCCCCAGCATTTT.

This chain connects TRBV9 to TRBJ1-4; 7 bases match TRBD1. Germline V lookup: CDR1 SGDLS, CDR2 YYNGEE. The CDR3 has 16 amino acids. Trimming removed 3 bases from V and 0 bases from J; junction bases left unmatched: 5. CDR3 DNA: TGTGCCAGCAGCGGCGACAGGGACCCAACTAATGAAAAACTGTTTTTT. Protein sequence: CASSGDRDPTNEKLFF. The variable domain in full, completed from reference TRBV9 and TRBJ1-4, reads DSGVTQTPKHLITATGQRVTLRCSPRSGDLSVYWYQQSLDQGLQFLIQYYNGEERAKGNILERFSAQQFPDLHSELNLSSLELGDSALYFCASSGDRDPTNEKLFFGSGTQLSVL.

V usage is TRBV5-1 and J usage is TRBJ2-2; 7 nucleotides match TRBD1. The CDR3 runs 15 residues. Per the germline V gene, CDR1 is SGHRS and CDR2 is YFSETQ. The junction had 6 bases not matched to a gene; V was cut back by 4 bases and J by 3 bases. The CDR3 nucleotides read TGCGCCAGCAGCGGAACCACAGGGGACACCGGGGAGCTGTTTTTT. Protein product: CASSGTTGDTGELFF. Filled out from reference TRBV5-1 and TRBJ2-2, the complete variable domain reads KAGVTQTPRYLIKTRGQQVTLSCSPISGHRSVSWYQQTPGQGLQFLFEYFSETQRNKGNFPGRFSGRQFSNSRSEMNVSTLELGDSALYLCASSGTTGDTGELFFGEGSRLTVL.

This clone was counted at least ten times. The chain is built from TRBV7-8 and TRBJ1-1; D is perhaps TRBD1 (5 bases). The germline V gene has CDR1 SGHVS and CDR2 FQNEAQ. With 1 base removed from V and 10 bases from J, the gap between germline ends came to 13 bases. The CDR3 spans 13 residues. The CDR3 region is CASSLEGPFTAFF. The CDR3 DNA sequence: TGTGCCAGCAGCTTAGAGGGGCCGTTTACAGCTTTCTTT.

This clone was counted between two and nine times. V and J are TRBV25-1 and TRBJ2-5; TRBD2 matches 11 bases. Germline trimming cut 3 bases from V and 5 bases from J; bases unmatched to any gene: 8. The CDR3 length is 16 residues. Germline-derived CDR1 and CDR2 are MGHDK and SYGVNS. CDR3 sequence: CASSDSLAGGGETQYF. The CDR3 DNA is TGTGCCAGCAGTGATTCCCTAGCGGGGGGTGGGGAGACCCAGTACTTC.

The rearrangement joins TRBV29-1 to TRBJ1-4; TRBD1 matches at 11 bases. CDR3 length: 17 amino acids. J was trimmed by 8 bases and V by 3 bases; bases with no gene match: 14. Germline CDR1 reads SQVTM; CDR2 reads ANQGSEA. CDR3 sequence reads: CSVELHRDRGGVEKLFF. The DNA of the CDR3 is TGCAGCGTTGAGTTACACCGGGACAGGGGGGGAGTCGAAAAACTGTTTTTT.